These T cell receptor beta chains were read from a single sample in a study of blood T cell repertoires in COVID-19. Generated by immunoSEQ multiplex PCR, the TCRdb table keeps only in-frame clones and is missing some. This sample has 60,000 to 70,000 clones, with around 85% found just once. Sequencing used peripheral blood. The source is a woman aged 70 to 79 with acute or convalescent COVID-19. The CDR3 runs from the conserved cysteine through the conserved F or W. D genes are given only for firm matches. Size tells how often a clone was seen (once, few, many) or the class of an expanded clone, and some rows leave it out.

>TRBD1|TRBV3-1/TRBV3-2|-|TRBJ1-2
CASSPGQASRYGYTF
TGTGCCAGCAGCCCCGGACAGGCGAGTAGGTATGGCTACACCTTC
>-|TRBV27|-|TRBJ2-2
CASSLGGRTGELFF
TGTGCCAGCAGCCTAGGCGGTCGGACCGGGGAGCTGTTTTTT
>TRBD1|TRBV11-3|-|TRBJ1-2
CASSNRGNYGYTF
TGTGCCAGCAGCAACAGGGGCAACTATGGCTACACCTTC
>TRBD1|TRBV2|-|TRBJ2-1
CASSRDRDNEQFF
TGTGCCAGTTCCCGGGACAGGGACAATGAGCAGTTCTTC
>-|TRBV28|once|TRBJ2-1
CASGGLFNEQFF
TGTGCCAGTGGAGGACTTTTCAATGAGCAGTTCTTC
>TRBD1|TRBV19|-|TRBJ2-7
CASSISDRGPYEQYF
TGTGCCAGTAGTATATCGGACAGGGGTCCCTACGAGCAGTACTTC
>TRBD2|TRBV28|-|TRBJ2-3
CASSSRLGGEGTDTQYF
TGTGCCAGCAGTTCTCGCCTTGGCGGGGAGGGGACAGATACGCAGTATTTT
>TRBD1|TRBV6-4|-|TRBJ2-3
CASRSQGLGTDTQYF
TGTGCCAGCAGATCACAGGGGCTCGGCACAGATACGCAGTATTTT
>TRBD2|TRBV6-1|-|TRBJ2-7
CASSEQKLAGTSYEQYF
TGTGCCAGCAGTGAACAAAAACTAGCGGGGACTTCCTACGAGCAGTACTTC
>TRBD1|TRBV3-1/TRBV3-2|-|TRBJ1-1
CASSGNLQGEAFF
TGTGCCAGCTCGGGTAATCTACAGGGGGAAGCTTTCTTT
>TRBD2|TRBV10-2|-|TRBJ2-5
CASSDRTSGQETQYF
TGCGCCAGCAGTGATAGGACTAGCGGACAAGAGACCCAGTACTTC
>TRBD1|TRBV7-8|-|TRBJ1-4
CASSSRTGGNEKLFF
TGTGCCAGCAGCTCCAGGACAGGAGGAAATGAAAAACTGTTTTTT
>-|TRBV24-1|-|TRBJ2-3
CATSDRTSTDTQYF
TGTGCCACCAGTGACCGGACTAGCACAGATACGCAGTATTTT
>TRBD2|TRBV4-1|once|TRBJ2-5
CASSPTTAGEETQYF
TGCGCCAGCAGCCCCACGACAGCGGGGGAAGAGACCCAGTACTTC
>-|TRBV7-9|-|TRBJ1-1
CASIGLVNTEAFF
TGTGCCAGCATCGGTTTGGTGAACACTGAAGCTTTCTTT